The TCR beta chain under discussion was sequenced for a study of cytomegalovirus exposure and HLA in healthy donors. General study findings and limits: Usually a TCR sequence was rare, but some public TCRs were found in many donors.

The CDR3 length is 15 residues. Germline CDR1 reads MNHEY; CDR2 reads SMNVEV (reference sequence). V gave up 3 bases and J gave up 4 bases; unmatched junction bases: 6. This clone was recorded a few times. What it binds is not known. TCRdb keeps only in-frame clones here, not all; method: immunoSEQ multiplex PCR. The sample comprises more than 130,000 clones, approximately 86% of which are singletons, and 7.5% to 10% rests with the top ten. Specimen: PBMCs. This receptor was identified in a woman aged 18 to 35 in good health and CMV-seropositive. V and J are TRBV27 and TRBJ2-7; TRBD1 aligns across 10 bases. The CDR3: CASSFSGTGVYEQYF. The CDR3 DNA reads TGTGCCAGCAGTTTCTCCGGGACAGGGGTATACGAGCAGTACTTC.